Shown below are 28 T cell receptor beta chains from a single sample sequenced in a study of T cell responses to AZD1222 COVID-19 vaccine listed by TCRdb under 2021. Receptor libraries were prepared by the immunoSEQ multiplex PCR assay. Drawn from immuneACCESS, this table holds only the in-frame rearrangements with V and J called that TCRdb kept. Clones are partly lost; checked studies trace under half to an unresolved V gene and leave the rest unexplained. The sample includes just under 75,000 clones, with around 82% observed a single time. The ten largest clones capture 47% of the sample. The label giving this sample's time point can be read as: about 28 days (+/-7) after the second vaccine dose. Specimen: peripheral blood, collected 28 days after the second AZD1222 dose. Every receptor here comes from an adult who received the AZD1222 COVID-19 vaccine.

This clone was counted only a few times. The rearrangement joins TRBV11-2 to TRBJ2-7; TRBD2 agrees at 9 bases. The junction had 4 bases not matched to a gene; V was cut back by 4 bases and J by 3 bases. The CDR3 is 14 amino acids. Germline CDR1 reads SGHAT; CDR2 reads FQNNGV. The CDR3 region is CASSSIAGDYEQYF. The CDR3 bases are TGTGCCAGCAGCTCCATAGCGGGAGACTACGAGCAGTACTTC.

The chain combines TRBV2 with TRBJ2-7; D gene ambiguous. Trimming pared 2 bases from V and 2 bases from J, leaving 13 bases between. The CDR3 contains 15 residues. CDR1 is SNHLY, CDR2 FYNNEI, per germline. The CDR3 nucleotides read TGTGCCAGCAGTGAAAATGTTCAGTCCGCCTACGAGCAGTACTTC. It encodes CASSENVQSAYEQYF.

V gene TRBV2 combines with J gene TRBJ1-2, with 11 positions matching TRBD1. There are 16 residues in the CDR3. The V gene end was trimmed by 6 bases and the J gene end by 3 bases; junction bases not matched to a gene: 9. The germline V gene has CDR1 SNHLY and CDR2 FYNNEI. CDR3 sequence: CASRRTGGTSDYGYTF. The CDR3, as DNA: TGTGCCAGCAGAAGGACAGGGGGCACTTCTGACTATGGCTACACCTTC.

The V and J genes are TRBV5-1 and TRBJ2-1; 7 bases match TRBD2. This CDR3 comprises 16 residues. V was clipped by 1 base and J by 9 bases; unmatched bases: 13. Per germline, CDR1 SGHRS and CDR2 YFSETQ. In nucleotides, the CDR3 is TGCGCCAGCAGCTTGCTGACGGGAGGCGTCAAGAGTGAGCAGTTCTTC. The encoded protein is CASSLLTGGVKSEQFF.

This clone has only one observation. This chain joins TRBV19 and TRBJ2-3, with no clear D. This CDR3 contains 14 residues. V lost 3 bases and J 4 bases, leaving 11 bases between the germline ends. Germline assignment: CDR1 LNHDA and CDR2 SQIVND (reference sequence). Here the CDR3 DNA reads TGTGCCAGTAGTATGCGGACCGAATCAGATACGCAGTATTTT. Protein: CASSMRTESDTQYF.

The genes are TRBV28 and TRBJ2-7, with 9 bases identical to TRBD1. The CDR3 sequence is 15 residues long. Trimming at V came to 5 bases and at J to 2 bases, leaving 7 bases not matched to a gene. Germline V lookup: CDR1 MDHEN, CDR2 SYDVKM. The CDR3 region is CASSASGQGTYEQYF. The CDR3 DNA sequence: TGTGCCAGCAGTGCCTCGGGACAGGGTACCTACGAGCAGTACTTC. The variable domain in full, with the rest retrieved from reference TRBV28 and TRBJ2-7, is DVKVTQSSRYLVKRTGEKVFLECVQDMDHENMFWYRQDPGLGLRLIYFSYDVKMKEKGDIPEGYSVSREKKERFSLILESASTNQTSMYLCASSASGQGTYEQYFGPGTRLTVT.

The rearrangement joins TRBV12-3 or TRBV12-4 to TRBJ1-1; D is undetermined. This CDR3 region has 13 residues. Trimming cost V 6 bases and J 0 bases, with 8 bases left between them. The CDR3 region is CASSSTMNTEAFF. Here the CDR3 DNA reads TGTGCCAGCAGCAGCACAATGAACACTGAAGCTTTCTTT.

This clone has just one count. The CDR3 spells CASSLYGGLAGLDNEQFF. The CDR3 region has the DNA TGTGCCAGCAGTTTATATGGGGGACTAGCGGGTCTTGACAATGAGCAGTTCTTC. This chain joins TRBV27 and TRBJ2-1; TRBD2 aligns across 12 bases. CDR3 length: 18 residues. Trimming removed 1 base from V and 5 bases from J; junction bases left unmatched: 9. Looked up from germline, CDR1 is MNHEY and CDR2 is SMNVEV (reference sequence).

The rearrangement joins TRBV4-2 to TRBJ2-3; 11 bases map to TRBD1. The CDR3 has 13 amino acids. From germline, CDR1 is LGHNA and CDR2 YNFKEQ. Trimming cost V 7 bases and J 7 bases; bases outside gene matches: 4. CDR3 protein: CASTGQGANTQYF. The DNA of the CDR3 is TGTGCCAGCACTGGACAGGGGGCAAATACGCAGTATTTT.

V usage is TRBV5-8 and J usage is TRBJ1-4, with TRBD1 identical over 7 bases. V shed 3 bases, J shed 4 bases, and the junction held 6 bases outside the gene matches. In germline, CDR1 is SGHTS, CDR2 YDEGEE. This CDR3 has 15 residues. The CDR3 protein is CASSSPGTVNEKLFF. CDR3 DNA sequence: TGTGCCAGCAGCTCCCCCGGGACAGTTAATGAAAAACTGTTTTTT.

The gene calls are TRBV7-2 and TRBJ1-3; the D gene is possibly TRBD1 (5 bases). The CDR3 extends over 14 amino acids. V shed 0 bases and J shed 3 bases, with 6 bases lying between them. Germline V gene data show CDR1 as SGHTA and CDR2 as FQGNSA. DNA for the CDR3: TGTGCCAGCAGCTTAGCGAGGGGTGGAAACACCATATATTTT. Translated: CASSLARGGNTIYF.

The genes are TRBV11-3 and TRBJ2-5; D possibly uses TRBD1 or TRBD2 (5 bases each). The V and J ends lost 1 base and 4 bases respectively, with 7 bases between them. Germline V lookup: CDR1 SGHNT, CDR2 YENEEA. The CDR3 spans 13 residues. The CDR3 DNA is TGTGCCAGCAGCTTAGGAGGGGCAGAGACCCAGTACTTC. Translated: CASSLGGAETQYF.

This clone was seen a few times. The gene calls are TRBV4-2 and TRBJ2-7; 12 nucleotides line up with TRBD2. CDR3 size: 15 residues. The junction had 2 bases not matched to a gene; V was cut back by 0 bases and J by 5 bases. Germline V CDR1 and CDR2: LGHNA, YNFKEQ. The CDR3 DNA reads as TGTGCCAGCAGCCAAGAGACTAGCGGGAGCCACGAGCAGTACTTC. Amino acids: CASSQETSGSHEQYF.

The gene calls are TRBV7-8 and TRBJ2-3; 8 positions agree with TRBD1. The trim removed 4 bases at V and 8 bases at J, leaving 2 bases unmatched. The CDR3 covers 12 residues. Germline assignment: CDR1 SGHVS and CDR2 FQNEAQ. Written as DNA, the CDR3 is TGTGCCAGCAGCTCCGGACAGGGTACGCAGTATTTT. This sequence encodes CASSSGQGTQYF.

V gene TRBV6-6 combines with J gene TRBJ1-3; D gene unclear. The CDR3 spans 15 residues. The V gene's germline CDR1 is MNHNY and CDR2 SVGAGI (reference sequence). The V and J ends lost 0 bases and 1 base respectively, with 7 bases between them. CDR3 region: CASSYSSLSGNTIYF. DNA for the CDR3: TGTGCCAGCAGTTACTCGTCGCTATCTGGAAACACCATATATTTT.

The chain recombines TRBV30 with TRBJ1-5, with D perhaps TRBD1 (6 bases). This CDR3 is built from 13 residues. Trimming pared 5 bases from V and 7 bases from J, leaving 15 bases between. The V gene's germline CDR1 is GTSNPN and CDR2 SVGIG (reference sequence). CDR3 loop: CAWGTGFGQPQHF. In DNA, the CDR3 is TGTGCCTGGGGCACAGGGTTCGGACAGCCCCAGCATTTT. Using reference TRBV30 and TRBJ1-5 for the parts outside the CDR3, the full variable domain is SQTIHQWPATLVQPVGSPLSLECTVEGTSNPNLYWYRQAAGRGLQLLFYSVGIGQISSEVPQNLSASRPQDRQFILSSKKLLLSDSGFYLCAWGTGFGQPQHFGDGTRLSIL.

CDR3 DNA sequence: TGTGCCAGCAGTCCATGGACAGGGCATGAAAAACTGTTTTTT. Amino acids: CASSPWTGHEKLFF. The chain links TRBV28 to TRBJ1-4, with 8 bases that match TRBD1. Germline trimming cut 5 bases from V and 6 bases from J; bases unmatched to any gene: 5. The CDR3 totals 14 residues. The germline V gene encodes CDR1 MDHEN and CDR2 SYDVKM.

This clone was picked up a small number of times. This chain uses TRBV6-5 with TRBJ2-3; 8 nucleotides match TRBD2. The CDR3 contains 16 residues. V was clipped by 0 bases and J by 3 bases; unmatched bases: 5. The V gene's germline CDR1 is MNHEY and CDR2 SVGAGI. The CDR3 DNA reads TGTGCCAGCAGTTACTCCTATAGCGGGGTAACAGATACGCAGTATTTT. As protein: CASSYSYSGVTDTQYF.

The rearrangement links TRBV21-1 to TRBJ2-7; the DNA was not used to check the table's D call, TRBD1. TRBV21-1 is a listed pseudogene. CDR3 length: 19 amino acids. The CDR3 loop reads CASSKCKRRDSLASYEQYF. Here the CDR3 DNA reads TGTGCCAGCAGCAAATGTAAGCGGCGGGACAGCCTTGCCTCCTACGAGCAGTACTTC.

The rearrangement uses TRBV28 and TRBJ1-2, with D maybe TRBD1 (5 bases). V was cut by 7 bases and J by 0 bases, with 15 bases left in between. In germline, CDR1 is MDHEN, CDR2 SYDVKM. The CDR3 contains 15 residues. The CDR3 nucleotides read TGTGCCAGCACCCCGAGAGGGGTAGCTAACTATGGCTACACCTTC. This codes for CASTPRGVANYGYTF.

The table lists this clone with a few counts. The V gene is TRBV5-6, the J gene TRBJ2-7; D tentatively fits TRBD1 or TRBD2 (5 bases each). V lost 4 bases, J lost 1 base, and 12 bases lay in between. This CDR3 contains 14 residues. Germline lookup yields CDR1 SGHDT and CDR2 YYEEEE. For the CDR3, the DNA is TGTGCCAGCAGCCCCGGGACGGGATCCTACGAGCAGTACTTC. Residues: CASSPGTGSYEQYF.

The chain links TRBV27 to TRBJ2-1, with 7 bases that match TRBD1. V dropped 3 bases and J dropped 4; count of bases not matched to a gene: 9. The CDR3 spans 16 residues. Germline lookup yields CDR1 MNHEY and CDR2 SMNVEV (reference sequence). In DNA form, the CDR3 reads TGTGCCAGCAGTTTTTTTGGTCAGGGGGTGTACAATGAGCAGTTCTTC. Its protein is CASSFFGQGVYNEQFF.

The J gene is TRBJ2-7, the V gene TRBV7-8, with D perhaps TRBD1 or TRBD2 (5 bases each). This CDR3 has 13 residues. The germline CDR1 and CDR2 sequences are SGHVS and FQNEAQ. Trimming removed 4 bases from V and 6 bases from J, with 13 bases in between. The CDR3 bases are TGTGCCAGCAGCTCCGGGACCCCGCCCGAGCAGTACTTC. Its protein product is CASSSGTPPEQYF.

This rearrangement joins TRBV29-1 to TRBJ2-7; perhaps TRBD2 as D (7 bases). Looked up from germline, CDR1 is SQVTM and CDR2 is ANQGSEA. This CDR3 spans 14 amino acids. CDR3: CAGAVTLPPYEQYF. The CDR3 bases are TGCGCGGGGGCAGTTACCTTGCCGCCATACGAGCAGTACTTC.

V usage is TRBV5-1 and J usage is TRBJ2-5; 11 nucleotides align to TRBD2. The CDR3 loop spans 16 amino acids. Trimming removed 3 bases from V and 6 bases from J; junction bases left unmatched: 10. Germline V gene lookup returns CDR1 SGHRS and CDR2 YFSETQ. The CDR3 loop is CASSWGLSGREQTQYF. CDR3 coding DNA: TGCGCCAGCAGCTGGGGACTTAGCGGGAGGGAGCAGACCCAGTACTTC.

V usage is TRBV28 and J usage is TRBJ1-4, with D perhaps TRBD1 (5 bases). The CDR3 covers 16 residues. Germline V CDR1 and CDR2: MDHEN, SYDVKM. Trimming removed 5 bases at V and 8 bases at J, with 21 bases between. The CDR3 DNA reads as TGTGCCAGCAGTATGCCAAAGGGGTCCCGGGACGAAAAACTGTTTTTT. As protein: CASSMPKGSRDEKLFF.

The rearrangement uses TRBV11-3 and TRBJ2-2, with D uncertain. Germline assignment: CDR1 SGHNT and CDR2 YENEEA. This CDR3 spans 12 amino acids. Deletions cut 5 bases from V and 6 bases from J, with 7 bases between. The chain's CDR3 is CASSRGPGELFF. Written as DNA, the CDR3 is TGTGCCAGCAGCCGTGGGCCCGGGGAGCTGTTTTTT. The complete variable domain, with remaining parts taken from reference TRBV11-3 and TRBJ2-2, reads EAGVVQSPRYKIIEKKQPVAFWCNPISGHNTLYWYLQNLGQGPELLIRYENEEAVDDSQLPKDRFSAERLKGVDSTLKIQPAELGDSAVYLCASSRGPGELFFGEGSRLTVL.

V and J are TRBV19 and TRBJ2-2; D is perhaps TRBD1 (7 bases). The CDR3 has 17 amino acids. Germline V gene sequence: CDR1 LNHDA, CDR2 SQIVND (reference sequence). V gave up 4 bases and J gave up 7 bases, with 22 bases separating them. The CDR3 is CASSNPRGAIIHGELFF. The DNA for the CDR3 is TGTGCCAGTAGTAACCCCAGGGGGGCCATCATACACGGGGAGCTGTTTTTT.